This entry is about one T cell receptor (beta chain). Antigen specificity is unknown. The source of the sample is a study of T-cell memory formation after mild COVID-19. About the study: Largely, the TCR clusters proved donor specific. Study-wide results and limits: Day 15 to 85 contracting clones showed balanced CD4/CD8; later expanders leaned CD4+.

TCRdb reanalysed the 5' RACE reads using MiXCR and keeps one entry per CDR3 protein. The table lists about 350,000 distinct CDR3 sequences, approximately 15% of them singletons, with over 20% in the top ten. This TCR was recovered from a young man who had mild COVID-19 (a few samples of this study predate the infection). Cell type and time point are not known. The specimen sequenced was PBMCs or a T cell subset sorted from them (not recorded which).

In DNA, the CDR3 is TGTGCCAGCAGCTTAGGATGGGGACAGCCCCAGCATTTT. Amino acids: CASSLGWGQPQHF. This sequence joins TRBV7-9 and TRBJ1-5; D not resolved. Trimming left V 1 base short and J 7 bases short, with 8 bases between. CDR1 and CDR2 from the germline V gene are SEHNR and FQNEAQ (reference sequence). The CDR3 covers 13 residues.